Listed below are T cell receptor beta chains from one sample, sequenced in a study of T-cell memory formation after mild COVID-19. TCRdb re-analysed the 5' RACE reads in MiXCR, keeping a single row per CDR3 protein. The data hold 410,000 or so distinct CDR3 sequences, with about 22% observed a single time. The sample taken for sequencing was PBMCs or a T cell subset sorted from them (not recorded which). All receptors derive from an adult woman who had mild COVID-19 (a few samples of this study predate the infection). Cell type and time point are not known. Each CDR3 is given with its conserved first and last residue. D genes are given only for firm matches. Where a row states a size, it is once, few, many or the class of an expanded clone; other rows omit it.

>-|TRBD2|16|TRBJ2-1|TRBV7-2
TGTGCCAGCAGCTACCTTGGGGTAGCGGGAGCGGATGAGCAGTTCTTC
CASSYLGVAGADEQFF
>-|TRBD1|14|TRBJ2-7|TRBV6-5
TGTGCCAGCAGTTACAAGGACAGGACCTACGAGCAGTACTTC
CASSYKDRTYEQYF
>few|TRBD2|21|TRBJ2-1|TRBV7-8
TGTGCCAGCAGCTTAGAAGTTTCGGGACTAGCGACACATCAGGATCGGAATGAGCAGTTCTTC
CASSLEVSGLATHQDRNEQFF
>many|-|12|TRBJ2-5|TRBV7-9
TGTGCCAGCAGCTTCGCACAAGAGACCCAGTACTTC
CASSFAQETQYF
>-|-|13|TRBJ1-1|TRBV9
TGTGCCAGCAGCGTCCCGGGAGGCACTGAAGCTTTCTTT
CASSVPGGTEAFF
>-|TRBD1|16|TRBJ2-3|TRBV12-3/TRBV12-4
TGTGCCAGCAGTTTGTCGGGGACAGGGACGTCAGATACGCAGTATTTT
CASSLSGTGTSDTQYF
>few|TRBD1|14|TRBJ2-7|TRBV7-9
TGTGCCAGCAGCCGGGACAGGGTTCCCTACGAGCAGTACTTC
CASSRDRVPYEQYF
>few|-|12|TRBJ2-7|TRBV7-9
TGTGCCAGCAGCATCACAGGGTTCGAGCAGTACTTC
CASSITGFEQYF
>few|-|16|TRBJ2-6|TRBV2
TGTGCCAGCAGTGGGGTCGGGACGCGGGGGGCCAACGTCCTGACTTTC
CASSGVGTRGANVLTF
>few|TRBD1|14|TRBJ2-7|TRBV7-9
TGTGCCAGCAGCTTCCTGGGACAGGCAATTGAGCAGTACTTC
CASSFLGQAIEQYF
>few|-|13|TRBJ2-7|TRBV12-3/TRBV12-4
TGTGCCAGCAGTAGAGGACAGCCCTACGAGCAGTACTTC
CASSRGQPYEQYF
>-|-|15|TRBJ2-5|TRBV5-1
TGCGCCAGCAGCCTGGCGAGGGGGGATCAAGAGACCCAGTACTTC
CASSLARGDQETQYF
>-|-|13|TRBJ2-7|TRBV29-1
TGCAGCGGTCCGGGATTTCTACGGGGCGAGCAGTACTTC
CSGPGFLRGEQYF
>-|TRBD2|17|TRBJ2-1|TRBV5-1
TGCGCCAGCAGCCCCTGGGAGGGCAGCAGCTCCTACAATGAGCAGTTCTTC
CASSPWEGSSSYNEQFF
>few|TRBD2|16|TRBJ2-1|TRBV4-1
TGCGCCAGCAGCCAAGAACCTAGCGGGGGTTTCAATGAGCATTTCTTC
CASSQEPSGGFNEHFF
>-|-|17|TRBJ1-5|TRBV6-6
TGTGCCAGCAGTTACTCGATGGGGTCCCCTAGCAATCAGCCCCAGCATTTT
CASSYSMGSPSNQPQHF
>-|-|16|TRBJ2-6|TRBV27
TGTGCCAGCAGTTTATCCGTAGCAGGTGGGGCCAACGTCCTGACTTTC
CASSLSVAGGANVLTF
>-|TRBD2|13|TRBJ2-7|TRBV5-1
TGCGCCAGCCGGGGTGGGACTAGGGACGAGCAGTACTTC
CASRGGTRDEQYF
>-|TRBD2|16|TRBJ2-3|TRBV4-1
TGCGCCAGCAGCCAAGAGCGGGGGGCGTGGGAAGATACGCAGTATTTT
CASSQERGAWEDTQYF
>-|TRBD2|17|TRBJ2-5|TRBV4-1
TGCGCCAGCAGCCAAGATATGTGGCGGGGGACCCAAGAGACCCAGTACTTC
CASSQDMWRGTQETQYF
>-|TRBD1|14|TRBJ1-4|TRBV5-6
TGTGCCAGCAGTTTAACAGGGGGCGAGGAAAAACTGTTTTTT
CASSLTGGEEKLFF
>many|TRBD1|16|TRBJ1-1|TRBV24-1
TGTGCCACCAGTGTCGGACAGGGCGCGGGGAACACTGAAGCTTTCTTT
CATSVGQGAGNTEAFF
>few|TRBD2|16|TRBJ2-2|TRBV18
TGTGCCAGCTCACCTTCTGTACTAGCGGGGACCGGGGAGCTGTTTTTT
CASSPSVLAGTGELFF
>once|-|15|TRBJ1-2|TRBV4-1
TGCGCCAGCAGCCAAAGCTGGAGCTCATTCTATGGCTACACCTTC
CASSQSWSSFYGYTF
>few|-|10|TRBJ2-1|TRBV28
TGTGCCAGCAGGCTGGGTGAGCAGTTCTTC
CASRLGEQFF
>few|TRBD2|17|TRBJ2-1|TRBV12-3/TRBV12-4
TGTGCCAGCAGTTTAACTCCGTCGGCGGGAGGGTCGAATGAGCAGTTCTTC
CASSLTPSAGGSNEQFF
>-|TRBD2|15|TRBJ2-7|TRBV20-1
TGCAGTGCTAGAGGAAATAGCGGGAGGTGGTACGAGCAGTACTTC
CSARGNSGRWYEQYF
>few|TRBD2|20|TRBJ2-1|TRBV7-4
TGTGCCAGCAGCTTTTTTGGGGGGACTAGCGGGAGTTCCGTGCACAATGAGCAGTTCTTC
CASSFFGGTSGSSVHNEQFF
>few|TRBD1|13|TRBJ1-1|TRBV12-3/TRBV12-4
TGTGCCAGCAAGGGACAGATAAACACTGAAGCTTTCTTT
CASKGQINTEAFF
>many|TRBD2|14|TRBJ2-1|TRBV7-2
TGTGCCAGCAGCCCAAGCGGGAGTATCAATGAGCAGTTCTTC
CASSPSGSINEQFF
>-|TRBD2|16|TRBJ2-2|TRBV12-3/TRBV12-4
TGTGCCAGCAGTTTAAGGGGCGGGGGAGGCACCGGGGAGCTGTTTTTT
CASSLRGGGGTGELFF
>-|TRBD1|15|TRBJ1-2|TRBV7-9
TGTGCCAGCAGCTTAAGTTTGGACAGGGCGGCTGGCTACACCTTC
CASSLSLDRAAGYTF
>-|TRBD2|15|TRBJ2-7|TRBV20-1
TGCAGTGCTCCTCTAGCGGGAACCGGAGCGAGCGAGCAGTACTTC
CSAPLAGTGASEQYF
>few|-|15|TRBJ2-5|TRBV7-9
TGTGCCAGCAGCTCCCAACGTCGGGGGCAAGAGACCCAGTACTTC
CASSSQRRGQETQYF
>few|-|16|TRBJ2-3|TRBV12-3/TRBV12-4
TGTGCCAGCAGTTTAGGGCAGGGGGGTACCACAGATACGCAGTATTTT
CASSLGQGGTTDTQYF
>once|TRBD1|13|TRBJ1-6|TRBV12-3/TRBV12-4
TGTGCCTCTAGAGGGACAGATAATTCACCCCTCCACTTT
CASRGTDNSPLHF
>few|TRBD1|15|TRBJ2-3|TRBV7-2
TGTGCCAGCAGCTTACGACAGGGCCGCAGGGATACGCAGTATTTT
CASSLRQGRRDTQYF
>few|-|13|TRBJ2-5|TRBV3-1
TGTGCCAGCAGCCAGAGGCTTAAAGAGACCCAGTACTTC
CASSQRLKETQYF
>-|-|12|TRBJ1-2|TRBV12-3/TRBV12-4
TGTGCCAGCAGAGATACCAGTCGGGGCTACACCTTC
CASRDTSRGYTF
>few|-|15|TRBJ2-7|TRBV7-2
TGTGCCAGCAGTTCGGCAGGGGGGATTTCCTACGAGCAGTACTTC
CASSSAGGISYEQYF
>-|-|14|TRBJ2-1|TRBV4-1
TGCGCCAGCAGAGGGGAGGTGGGTGTCAATGAGCAGTTCTTC
CASRGEVGVNEQFF